Presented here are 32 T cell receptor beta chains from one specimen sequenced in a study of beta chain features in type 1 diabetes. Sequencing targeted expressed TCRB transcripts, as all isolated RNA had been reverse transcribed. Profiling relied on immunoSEQ multiplex PCR, and the TCRdb table lists in-frame clones only, not all of them. Of 70,000 to 95,000 clones in the sample, roughly 34% were seen once. Sequenced sample: stem cell memory CD4+ T cells from blood. These receptors were taken from a woman under 30 in good health.

This clone was observed a handful of times. The V call is TRBV7-2, the J call TRBJ1-1; 8 bases fit TRBD1. In germline, CDR1 is SGHTA, CDR2 FQGNSA. Trimming took 3 bases from V and 11 from J; bases not matched to a gene: 11. The CDR3 loop spans 14 amino acids. This CDR3 is CASSFAGQGRGAFF. CDR3 coding DNA: TGTGCCAGCAGCTTCGCTGGACAGGGACGTGGTGCTTTCTTT.

This sequence joins TRBV11-2 and TRBJ1-1; 8 positions match TRBD1. This CDR3 region has 16 residues. Germline V gene data show CDR1 as SGHAT and CDR2 as FQNNGV. V was clipped by 6 bases and J by 2 bases; unmatched bases: 11. The CDR3 region has the DNA TGTGCCAGCAGTACTCCGGGACAGGCAAAAAACACTGAAGCTTTCTTT. It codes for CASSTPGQAKNTEAFF.

The chain recombines TRBV29-1 with TRBJ2-4, with 9 bases aligning to TRBD1. Germline trimming cut 6 bases from V and 8 bases from J; bases unmatched to any gene: 14. The CDR3 is made up of 15 amino acids. From germline, CDR1 is SQVTM and CDR2 ANQGSEA. CDR3 sequence (DNA): TGCAGCGTGAGGGGGTGGGGACAGGGAGTAGACATTCAGTACTTC. Translation gives CSVRGWGQGVDIQYF.

This clone appeared a few times. The chain has TRBV6-6 and TRBJ2-7; TRBD1 might be the D (6 bases). This CDR3 is 14 amino acids long. V was shortened by 7 bases and J by 0 bases, with 13 bases between the two germline ends. Germline CDR1 and CDR2: MNHNY and SVGAGI (reference sequence). The CDR3 DNA follows: TGTGCCAGCACCAGGGGACAAACCTCCTACGAGCAGTACTTC. Amino acids: CASTRGQTSYEQYF.

The rearrangement uses TRBV29-1 and TRBJ1-1; no clear D gene. Looked up from germline, CDR1 is SQVTM and CDR2 is ANQGSEA. The CDR3 has 13 amino acids. V was shortened by 3 bases and J by 4 bases, with 12 bases between the two germline ends. The CDR3 nucleotides are TGCAGCGTTGATGTGTTACCGGGCACTGAAGCTTTCTTT. It encodes CSVDVLPGTEAFF.

The genes are TRBV18 and TRBJ2-5; a weak D match, TRBD1 (5 bases). V lost 1 base and J 4 bases, leaving 7 bases between the germline ends. CDR1 and CDR2 (germline): KGHSH, LQKENI. The CDR3 loop spans 13 amino acids. The CDR3 spells CASSPRQPETQYF. CDR3 nucleotides: TGTGCCAGCTCACCACGACAGCCAGAGACCCAGTACTTC. The entire variable domain, with the rest obtained from reference TRBV18 and TRBJ2-5, is as follows: NAGVMQNPRHLVRRRGQEARLRCSPMKGHSHVYWYRQLPEEGLKFMVYLQKENIIDESGMPKERFSAEFPKEGPSILRIQQVVRGDSAAYFCASSPRQPETQYFGPGTRLLVL.

This clone was seen just once. The rearrangement joins TRBV6-1 to TRBJ2-5, with a tentative D call TRBD2 (5 bases). With 0 bases removed from V and 11 bases from J, the gap between germline ends came to 10 bases. Per germline, CDR1 MNHNS and CDR2 SASEGT. The CDR3 runs to 12 residues. The CDR3 nucleotides are TGTGCCAGCAGTGAAGCAGGGTGGGAGCAGTACTTC. Its protein is CASSEAGWEQYF.

This clone was seen more than once but under ten times. The chain has TRBV9 and TRBJ2-5; D is possibly TRBD1 (7 bases). Germline V gives CDR1 SGDLS, CDR2 YYNGEE. There are 16 residues in the CDR3. Between the trimmed V and J ends, which lost 3 bases and 5 bases, there was a span of 20 bases. The CDR3 sequence is CASSGRGPVAFETQYF. The CDR3 DNA reads TGTGCCAGCAGCGGGAGGGGGCCCGTTGCGTTCGAGACCCAGTACTTC.

This clone occurred a few times. The rearrangement links TRBV19 to TRBJ1-2, with D perhaps TRBD1 (5 bases). Trimming left V 3 bases short and J 8 bases short, with 13 bases between. Germline V gene lookup returns CDR1 LNHDA and CDR2 SQIVND (reference sequence). This CDR3 is 13 amino acids long. CDR3 coding DNA: TGTGCCAGTAGTATCACCCGGACACTCGGCTACACCTTC. The encoded protein is CASSITRTLGYTF.

Only a few counts were recorded for this clone. V is TRBV7-2 and J is TRBJ2-1; 12 bases map to TRBD2. Germline assignment: CDR1 SGHTA and CDR2 FQGNSA. V trimming: 2 bases; J trimming: 3 bases; junction bases outside the gene matches: 8. This CDR3 has 18 residues. CDR3 bases: TGTGCCAGCAGCTTAAGACTAGCGGGAGTGGGGCTCTACAATGAGCAGTTCTTC. The encoded protein is CASSLRLAGVGLYNEQFF.

This clone is a singleton in its sample. V and J are TRBV27 and TRBJ2-3; 7 bases match TRBD1. Germline values: CDR1 MNHEY, CDR2 SMNVEV (reference sequence). The CDR3 is 13 amino acids. The J segment lost 1 base and the V segment lost 8 bases, leaving 3 bases of the junction unmatched. CDR3 coding DNA: TGTGCCAGCGGGCAGGGGGGCACAGATACGCAGTATTTT. This encodes CASGQGGTDTQYF.

This rearrangement joins TRBV10-3 to TRBJ1-6; 7 bases are a match to TRBD1. Germline assignment: CDR1 ENHRY and CDR2 SYGVKD. This CDR3 has 15 amino acids. The V segment lost 6 bases and the J segment 5 bases; nucleotides outside the gene matches: 7. Written as DNA, the CDR3 is TGTGCCATCAGATATACAGGGGTAGATAATTCACCCCTCCACTTT. It is translated as CAIRYTGVDNSPLHF.

This clone was detected many times. V and J are TRBV7-9 and TRBJ2-7, with D tentatively TRBD2 (6 bases). Germline assignment: CDR1 SEHNR and CDR2 FQNEAQ (reference sequence). The V end was cut by 5 bases, the J end by 2 bases, with 19 bases between. The CDR3 is 16 amino acids. CDR3 bases: TGTGCCAGCAGCCCCCCCGGGACTCCTTCCCCCTACGAGCAGTACTTC. Amino acids: CASSPPGTPSPYEQYF.

The chain carries TRBV5-1 and TRBJ2-3; tentatively, D is TRBD2 (6 bases). This CDR3 region has 17 residues. Germline V lookup: CDR1 SGHRS, CDR2 YFSETQ. The germline V and J ends were trimmed by 1 base and 2 bases, with 17 bases remaining between them. CDR3 DNA sequence: TGCGCCAGCAGCTTGTCCCATGGGACTGTTGTCACAGATACGCAGTATTTT. Its protein is CASSLSHGTVVTDTQYF.

This clone was seen only a few times. This chain connects TRBV18 to TRBJ2-1; 12 positions agree with TRBD2. In germline, CDR1 is KGHSH, CDR2 LQKENI. V trimming: 4 bases; J trimming: 8 bases; junction bases outside the gene matches: 3. The CDR3 consists of 14 residues. CDR3 bases: TGTGCCAGCTCACGGACTAGCGGGAAGGATGAGCAGTTCTTC. This translates into CASSRTSGKDEQFF.

The CDR3 protein is CASSDLQGARTGELFF. For the CDR3, the DNA is TGTGCCAGCAGCGACCTGCAGGGGGCAAGAACCGGGGAGCTGTTTTTT. The chain combines TRBV7-9 with TRBJ2-2, with 8 bases lining up with TRBD1. Germline V gene sequence: CDR1 SEHNR, CDR2 FQNEAQ (reference sequence). V was clipped by 5 bases and J by 5 bases; unmatched bases: 10. This CDR3 has 16 amino acids.

The V and J genes are TRBV2 and TRBJ2-3, with 8 bases matching TRBD2. The length of the CDR3 is 13 residues. The V segment lost 9 bases and the J segment 6 bases; nucleotides outside the gene matches: 8. CDR1 is SNHLY and CDR2 is FYNNEI in the germline V gene. CDR3 in DNA: TGTGCCAGTAGCGGGACGGGATACGATACGCAGTATTTT. Its translation: CASSGTGYDTQYF.

This clone was detected only a few times. The rearrangement uses TRBV5-4 and TRBJ2-5, with 9 bases matching TRBD1. After removal of 2 bases from V and 5 bases from J, the junction contained 4 bases not matched to a gene. Germline V lookup: CDR1 SGHNT, CDR2 YYREEE (reference sequence). The CDR3 has 14 amino acids. The CDR3 region is CASSLQGASETQYF. DNA for the CDR3: TGTGCCAGCAGCTTACAGGGGGCAAGTGAGACCCAGTACTTC.

This clone has just a few counts. The chain has TRBV30 and TRBJ2-3, with a tentative D call TRBD1 (6 bases). Germline V gene lookup returns CDR1 GTSNPN and CDR2 SVGIG (reference sequence). The V and J ends lost 3 bases and 0 bases respectively, with 13 bases between them. This CDR3 region has 15 residues. CDR3 residues: CAWSRQVSSTDTQYF. CDR3 sequence (DNA): TGTGCCTGGAGCCGACAGGTGTCTAGCACAGATACGCAGTATTTT.

This chain connects TRBV5-1 to TRBJ1-1, with 8 positions matching TRBD1. J was trimmed by 1 base and V by 8 bases; bases with no gene match: 7. This CDR3 is 14 amino acids long. The germline V gene encodes CDR1 SGHRS and CDR2 YFSETQ. The CDR3, as DNA: TGCGCCAGTACCTCCGGGACAGGGAACACTGAAGCTTTCTTT. It translates to CASTSGTGNTEAFF.

J is TRBJ2-7 and V is TRBV5-1; D ambiguous. Looked up from germline, CDR1 is SGHRS and CDR2 is YFSETQ. Trimming removed 1 base at V and 5 bases at J, with 13 bases between. This CDR3 contains 14 residues. This CDR3 is CASSLSQVPDEQYF. The DNA of the CDR3 is TGCGCCAGCAGCTTGAGCCAGGTTCCTGACGAGCAGTACTTC. Complete variable domain (other parts from reference TRBV5-1 and TRBJ2-7): KAGVTQTPRYLIKTRGQQVTLSCSPISGHRSVSWYQQTPGQGLQFLFEYFSETQRNKGNFPGRFSGRQFSNSRSEMNVSTLELGDSALYLCASSLSQVPDEQYFGPGTRLTVT.

This clone was seen a few times. CDR3 in amino acids: CASSRTGQGNQPQHF. The CDR3 DNA is TGTGCCAGCAGCCGTACGGGACAGGGCAATCAGCCCCAGCATTTT. V usage is TRBV7-2 and J usage is TRBJ1-5, with 8 positions matching TRBD1. This CDR3 has 15 residues. V trimming: 5 bases; J trimming: 2 bases; junction bases outside the gene matches: 5. CDR1 is SGHTA, CDR2 FQGNSA, per germline.

The count of this clone is one. The chain has TRBV4-2 and TRBJ1-1; 7 bases are shared with TRBD1. V shed 0 bases and J 8 bases; nucleotides not matched to a gene: 12. This CDR3 is 16 amino acids long. Germline values: CDR1 LGHNA, CDR2 YNFKEQ. CDR3 sequence reads: CASSQDNGRGKLEAFF. For the CDR3, the DNA is TGTGCCAGCAGCCAAGACAACGGCAGGGGGAAGTTAGAAGCTTTCTTT.

The chain joins TRBV5-1 to TRBJ2-3; 10 positions match TRBD2. The V and J ends lost 2 bases and 4 bases, in that order; junction bases with no gene match: 1. The germline gives CDR1 SGHRS, CDR2 YFSETQ. The CDR3 length is 14 residues. The CDR3 protein is CASSLSGRADTQYF. The CDR3 DNA sequence: TGCGCCAGCAGCTTAAGCGGGAGGGCAGATACGCAGTATTTT.

The table lists this clone with a few counts. The chain recombines TRBV29-1 with TRBJ2-5; 11 bases match TRBD2. Trimming removed 6 bases from V and 5 bases from J; junction bases left unmatched: 14. Germline lookup yields CDR1 SQVTM and CDR2 ANQGSEA. This CDR3 contains 16 residues. CDR3 nucleotides: TGCAGCGTAACTGGACTAGCGGGTACTGAGTGGGAGACCCAGTACTTC. Its protein product is CSVTGLAGTEWETQYF.

The V and J genes are TRBV21-1 and TRBJ2-3; the D call of TRBD1 is as the table states it, not checked on the DNA. TRBV21-1 is noted as a pseudogene. This CDR3 comprises 15 residues. The CDR3 DNA is TGTGCCAGCAGCAAAGGTGGCAGGGATAAGAATACGCAGTATTTT. Translation gives CASSKGGRDKNTQYF.

The gene calls are TRBV9 and TRBJ2-7; D gene ambiguous. The germline CDR1 and CDR2 sequences are SGDLS and YYNGEE. V was pared by 7 bases and J by 1 base, with 15 bases between. This CDR3 has 14 amino acids. Here the CDR3 reads CASQTSLTSYEQYF. The DNA of the CDR3 is TGTGCCAGCCAAACTTCCTTAACTTCCTACGAGCAGTACTTC. Looking up the rest from reference TRBV9 and TRBJ2-7 gives the full variable domain: DSGVTQTPKHLITATGQRVTLRCSPRSGDLSVYWYQQSLDQGLQFLIQYYNGEERAKGNILERFSAQQFPDLHSELNLSSLELGDSALYFCASQTSLTSYEQYFGPGTRLTVT.

The chain joins TRBV5-1 to TRBJ1-5; TRBD1 agrees at 10 bases. V gave up 7 bases and J gave up 6 bases; unmatched junction bases: 7. This CDR3 is built from 14 residues. Germline assignment: CDR1 SGHRS and CDR2 YFSETQ. CDR3 sequence: CASAPGTGAQPQHF. Written as DNA, the CDR3 is TGCGCCAGCGCCCCCGGGACAGGGGCTCAGCCCCAGCATTTT.

The rearrangement joins TRBV7-2 to TRBJ2-2, with a weak D call TRBD2 (6 bases). This CDR3 region has 15 residues. The V gene lost 6 bases and the J gene lost 7 bases, with 18 bases spanning the gap. CDR1 SGHTA and CDR2 FQGNSA come from the germline V gene. The CDR3 region is CASRPPGGASGELFF. CDR3 coding DNA: TGTGCCAGCAGACCACCGGGCGGGGCGAGCGGGGAGCTGTTTTTT.

This clone appeared a single time. The V gene is TRBV11-2, the J gene TRBJ2-2; 8 nucleotides match TRBD2. The CDR3 covers 16 residues. In germline, CDR1 is SGHAT, CDR2 FQNNGV. Unmatched junction bases numbered 6, after V lost 5 bases and J lost 1 base. This CDR3 is CASSPPAGGNTGELFF. The DNA of the CDR3 is TGTGCCAGCAGCCCCCCGGCGGGAGGGAACACCGGGGAGCTGTTTTTT. Full variable domain (rest looked up from reference TRBV11-2 and TRBJ2-2): EAGVAQSPRYKIIEKRQSVAFWCNPISGHATLYWYQQILGQGPKLLIQFQNNGVVDDSQLPKDRFSAERLKGVDSTLKIQPAKLEDSAVYLCASSPPAGGNTGELFFGEGSRLTVL.

CDR3 in amino acids: CASSLIAGAPRGSYNEQFF. In DNA, the CDR3 is TGCGCCAGCAGCTTAATAGCGGGGGCCCCGCGGGGTTCCTACAATGAGCAGTTCTTC. The chain links TRBV5-1 to TRBJ2-1, with 9 bases identical to TRBD2. CDR3 size: 19 residues. Germline loops: CDR1 SGHRS, CDR2 YFSETQ. V shed 2 bases, J shed 1 base, and the junction held 13 bases outside the gene matches.

The J gene is TRBJ2-7, the V gene TRBV30; TRBD2 aligns across 7 bases. Germline CDR1 reads GTSNPN; CDR2 reads SVGIG (reference sequence). CDR3 length: 16 residues. Unmatched junction bases numbered 18, after V lost 5 bases and J lost 5 bases. The CDR3 DNA is TGTGCCTGGGCCTGGAGAGTTTGGCGGGAGAAGAACGAGCAGTACTTC. This encodes CAWAWRVWREKNEQYF.